Listed below are T cell receptor beta chains from one sample, sequenced in a study of blood T cell repertoires in COVID-19. The protocol was immunoSEQ multiplex PCR, while the TCRdb copy is restricted to in-frame clones and leaves out a portion. The sample gives about 380,000 clones, 88% of which show up once; roughly 1.2% is in the top ten. Sequencing was carried out using PBMCs or T cells enriched from blood (not recorded which). These receptors all stem from a woman aged 18-29 years who had recovered from COVID-19. Each CDR3 is given with its conserved first and last residue. The D gene is left open where the match is weak. Size is stated for part of the rows, as once, few or many counts, or as a class when the clone is expanded.

J: TRBJ2-4; V: TRBV6-2/TRBV6-3; size: NA; D: TRBD1; DNA: TGTGCCAGCAGCAAGAGCCCCCCACAGGGGGAAAACATTCAGTACTTC; CDR3: CASSKSPPQGENIQYF
J: TRBJ2-2; V: TRBV9; size: NA; D: TRBD1; DNA: TGTGCCAGCAGCGTCCTCCCGGACAGGGGGCCCGGGGAGCTGTTTTTT; CDR3: CASSVLPDRGPGELFF
J: TRBJ1-4; V: TRBV5-1; size: NA; D: TRBD1; DNA: TGCGCCAGCAGCAGCACGACCGGGACAGCTAATGAAAAACTGTTTTTT; CDR3: CASSSTTGTANEKLFF
J: TRBJ2-7; V: TRBV14; size: NA; D: NA; DNA: TGTGCCAGCAGCCAAGTTCCGGGGTTTGATCCCTACGAGCAGTACTTC; CDR3: CASSQVPGFDPYEQYF
J: TRBJ2-1; V: TRBV30; size: NA; D: TRBD1; DNA: TGTGCCTGGAGCCTCGGGACAGGGGACAATGAGCAGTTCTTC; CDR3: CAWSLGTGDNEQFF
J: TRBJ1-1; V: TRBV30; size: few; D: NA; DNA: TGTGCCTGGAGTCTCTCACATGAAGCTTTCTTT; CDR3: CAWSLSHEAFF
J: TRBJ1-2; V: TRBV10-3; size: NA; D: NA; DNA: TGTGCCATCAGTGAAACTTTCCTGGCGGATTTCTATGGCTACACCTTC; CDR3: CAISETFLADFYGYTF
J: TRBJ2-7; V: TRBV27; size: NA; D: NA; DNA: TGTGCCAGCAGTTTCATGGAGGGGGCATACGAGCAGTACTTC; CDR3: CASSFMEGAYEQYF
J: TRBJ2-7; V: TRBV9; size: NA; D: TRBD2; DNA: TGTGCCAGCAGCGTGGGAGGGTCGGGCGAGCAGTACTTC; CDR3: CASSVGGSGEQYF
J: TRBJ1-1; V: TRBV7-8; size: NA; D: NA; DNA: TGTGCCAGCAGCTTAGTAAAACGGGAGACTGAAGCTTTCTTT; CDR3: CASSLVKRETEAFF
J: TRBJ1-2; V: TRBV4-2; size: once; D: TRBD1; DNA: TGTGCCAGCAGCCAAGAATTTTCAGGGGGCTATGGCTACACCTTC; CDR3: CASSQEFSGGYGYTF
J: TRBJ1-5; V: TRBV2; size: NA; D: NA; DNA: TGTGCCAGCAGCCCTCAGGGGCTCCCGGCCGTCAATCAGCCCCAGCATTTT; CDR3: CASSPQGLPAVNQPQHF
J: TRBJ1-2; V: TRBV27; size: NA; D: NA; DNA: TGTGCCAGCAGCCCCCTTTCGAACTATGGCTACACCTTC; CDR3: CASSPLSNYGYTF
J: TRBJ2-7; V: TRBV27; size: NA; D: TRBD2; DNA: TGTGCCAGCAGTTTAGCGGGGGGCCCCCACGAGCAGTACTTC; CDR3: CASSLAGGPHEQYF
J: TRBJ1-1; V: TRBV3-1/TRBV3-2; size: NA; D: TRBD1; DNA: TGTGCCAGCAGCAGGACAGGGGGCGCGGGTACTGAAGCTTTCTTT; CDR3: CASSRTGGAGTEAFF
J: TRBJ2-3; V: TRBV11-2; size: NA; D: TRBD1; DNA: TGTGCCAGCAGATCAACCGGGACAGGGGAAATTACGCAGTATTTT; CDR3: CASRSTGTGEITQYF
J: TRBJ1-2; V: TRBV4-2; size: NA; D: TRBD1; DNA: TGTGCCAGCAGCCCCGGGACAGGCCCATATGGCTACACCTTC; CDR3: CASSPGTGPYGYTF
J: TRBJ2-2; V: TRBV11-2; size: NA; D: NA; DNA: TGTGCCAGCAGCCGGCAGGGGGGCGCGTCCACCGGGGAGCTGTTTTTT; CDR3: CASSRQGGASTGELFF
J: TRBJ1-2; V: TRBV3-1/TRBV3-2; size: NA; D: NA; DNA: TGTGCCGGAGATATGACGAATGGCTATGGCTACACCTTC; CDR3: CAGDMTNGYGYTF
J: TRBJ1-1; V: TRBV5-1; size: NA; D: NA; DNA: TGCGCCAGCAGCTTGGGACAGAGGAACATGAACACTGAAGCTTTCTTT; CDR3: CASSLGQRNMNTEAFF
J: TRBJ1-4; V: TRBV28; size: NA; D: TRBD1; DNA: TGTGCCAGCACAATCGGGGGACAGGGTAATGAAAAACTGTTTTTT; CDR3: CASTIGGQGNEKLFF
J: TRBJ1-4; V: TRBV6-5; size: once; D: NA; DNA: TGTGCCAGCGGGCCACTGACTAATGAAAAACTGTTTTTT; CDR3: CASGPLTNEKLFF
J: TRBJ1-1; V: TRBV2; size: NA; D: NA; DNA: TGTGCCAGCAGTACAGGGACGAACACTGAAGCTTTCTTT; CDR3: CASSTGTNTEAFF
J: TRBJ1-2; V: TRBV5-1; size: NA; D: NA; DNA: TGCGCCAGCAGCTCCCTAGATTGGACAGTTGGTTTTAACTATGGCTACACCTTC; CDR3: CASSSLDWTVGFNYGYTF
J: TRBJ2-7; V: TRBV7-9; size: few; D: NA; DNA: TGTGCCAGCAGCAGTGAGTACGAGCAGTACTTC; CDR3: CASSSEYEQYF
J: TRBJ1-1; V: TRBV27; size: NA; D: NA; DNA: TGTGCCAGCAGTTCGATTGGAGCGAACACTGAAGCTTTCTTT; CDR3: CASSSIGANTEAFF
J: TRBJ1-2; V: TRBV30; size: NA; D: NA; DNA: TGTGCCTGGAGTGTGGGCCAGGACTATGGCTACACCTTC; CDR3: CAWSVGQDYGYTF
J: TRBJ1-1; V: TRBV30; size: NA; D: NA; DNA: TGTGCCTGGAGGGTTCACGGTAACACTGAAGCTTTCTTT; CDR3: CAWRVHGNTEAFF
J: TRBJ1-6; V: TRBV28; size: NA; D: TRBD1; DNA: TGTGCCAGCAGTTTATTACCAGGGGGAAATTCACCCCTCCACTTT; CDR3: CASSLLPGGNSPLHF
J: TRBJ1-4; V: TRBV30; size: NA; D: TRBD1; DNA: TGTGCCTGGAGTTGGGACAGGGACTTCCTTGCAACTAATGAAAAACTGTTTTTT; CDR3: CAWSWDRDFLATNEKLFF
J: TRBJ1-1; V: TRBV4-2; size: NA; D: TRBD1; DNA: TGTGCCAGCAGCCAAGAGGTCAGGGGGGTAAAATCCGAAGCTTTCTTT; CDR3: CASSQEVRGVKSEAFF
J: TRBJ2-1; V: TRBV6-5; size: NA; D: NA; DNA: TGTGCCAGCCGCCAGGGTGGGGCTTACAATGAGCAGTTCTTC; CDR3: CASRQGGAYNEQFF
J: TRBJ1-2; V: TRBV4-1; size: NA; D: TRBD1; DNA: TGCGCCAGCAGCCAAGCACAGGGGAACTATGGCTACACCTTC; CDR3: CASSQAQGNYGYTF
J: TRBJ2-7; V: TRBV18; size: NA; D: TRBD1; DNA: TGTGCCAGCTCACCAGAGGACAGGGTTACTCTCAACGAGCAGTACTTC; CDR3: CASSPEDRVTLNEQYF